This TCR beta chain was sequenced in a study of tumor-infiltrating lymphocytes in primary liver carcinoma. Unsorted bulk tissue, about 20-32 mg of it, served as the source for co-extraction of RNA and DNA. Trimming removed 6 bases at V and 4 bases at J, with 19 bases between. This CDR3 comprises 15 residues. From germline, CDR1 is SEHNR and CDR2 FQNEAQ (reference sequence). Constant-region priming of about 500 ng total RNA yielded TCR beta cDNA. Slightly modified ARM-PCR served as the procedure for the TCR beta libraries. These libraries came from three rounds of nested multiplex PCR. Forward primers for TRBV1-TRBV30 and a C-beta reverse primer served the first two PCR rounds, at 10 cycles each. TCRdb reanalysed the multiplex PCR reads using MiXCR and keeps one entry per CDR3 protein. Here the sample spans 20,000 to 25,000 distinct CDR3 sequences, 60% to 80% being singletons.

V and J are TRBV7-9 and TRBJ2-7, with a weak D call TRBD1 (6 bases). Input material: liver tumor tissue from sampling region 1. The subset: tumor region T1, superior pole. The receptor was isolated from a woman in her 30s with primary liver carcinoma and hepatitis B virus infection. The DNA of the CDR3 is TGTGCCAGCAGATGGGGGCCAGCCGCACCTTACGAGCAGTACTTC. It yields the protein CASRWGPAAPYEQYF. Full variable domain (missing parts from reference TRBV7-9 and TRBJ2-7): DTGVSQNPRHKITKRGQNVTFRCDPISEHNRLYWYRQTLGQGPEFLTYFQNEAQLEKSRLLSDRFSAERPKGSFSTLEIQRTEQGDSAMYLCASRWGPAAPYEQYFGPGTRLTVT.